The rows below give T cell receptor beta chains drawn from one sample of a study of control samples from healthy donors and cancer patients. Here immunoSEQ multiplex PCR was the method, and the copy in TCRdb shows in-frame clones only, minus some. The sample includes 78,000 or so clones, around four fifths seen only once; the top ten take about 15%. Material for sequencing was blood. These TCRs come from a man between 45 and 60 years old in good health. Each CDR3 is given with its conserved first and last residue. D genes are given only for firm matches. Expanded clones get a size class; other rows say once, few or many, or leave the size out.

clone_size: few; j_call: TRBJ2-7; v_call: TRBV9; d_call: TRBD1; cdr3_aa: CASSVSGGVSYYEQYF; cdr3_nt: TGTGCCAGCAGCGTCTCAGGGGGCGTCTCTTACTACGAGCAGTACTTC
clone_size: few; j_call: TRBJ1-5; v_call: TRBV30; d_call: .; cdr3_aa: CAWSYSLGQPQHF; cdr3_nt: TGTGCCTGGAGTTACTCCTTAGGTCAGCCCCAGCATTTT
clone_size: .; j_call: TRBJ2-7; v_call: TRBV19; d_call: TRBD1; cdr3_aa: CASSPAGTGDYEQYF; cdr3_nt: TGTGCCAGTAGTCCCGCCGGGACAGGGGACTACGAGCAGTACTTC
clone_size: .; j_call: TRBJ2-7; v_call: TRBV11-2; d_call: TRBD2; cdr3_aa: CASLGGVEQYF; cdr3_nt: TGTGCCAGCCTCGGGGGGGTTGAGCAGTACTTC
clone_size: .; j_call: TRBJ1-4; v_call: TRBV12-3/TRBV12-4; d_call: .; cdr3_aa: CASSLVREKLFF; cdr3_nt: TGTGCCAGCAGTTTAGTGCGTGAAAAACTGTTTTTT
clone_size: .; j_call: TRBJ2-1; v_call: TRBV18; d_call: TRBD2; cdr3_aa: CASSPMGRGDEQFF; cdr3_nt: TGTGCCAGCTCACCTATGGGGAGGGGCGATGAGCAGTTCTTC
clone_size: medium-sized; j_call: TRBJ2-7; v_call: TRBV6-5; d_call: .; cdr3_aa: CASSQPGEFSHEQYF; cdr3_nt: TGTGCCAGCTCTCAGCCGGGGGAATTTTCCCACGAGCAGTACTTC
clone_size: .; j_call: TRBJ2-7; v_call: TRBV19; d_call: .; cdr3_aa: CASSIRQSNEQYF; cdr3_nt: TGTGCCAGTAGTATAAGGCAGTCAAACGAGCAGTACTTC
clone_size: .; j_call: TRBJ1-1; v_call: TRBV6-5; d_call: .; cdr3_aa: CASSYSSGGAFTEAFF; cdr3_nt: TGTGCCAGCAGTTACTCGTCGGGGGGGGCGTTCACTGAAGCTTTCTTT
clone_size: .; j_call: TRBJ1-1; v_call: TRBV28; d_call: .; cdr3_aa: CASSSGGEGATEAFF; cdr3_nt: TGTGCCAGCAGTAGTGGGGGTGAAGGGGCCACTGAAGCTTTCTTT
clone_size: .; j_call: TRBJ2-7; v_call: TRBV6-5; d_call: .; cdr3_aa: CATGGLERAYEQYF; cdr3_nt: TGTGCCACCGGGGGATTAGAGCGAGCTTACGAGCAGTACTTC
clone_size: .; j_call: TRBJ2-2; v_call: TRBV3-1/TRBV3-2; d_call: .; cdr3_aa: CASSQVRTGELFF; cdr3_nt: TGTGCCAGCAGCCAAGTCAGGACCGGGGAGCTGTTTTTT
clone_size: .; j_call: TRBJ2-5; v_call: TRBV12-5; d_call: .; cdr3_aa: CASGRGEGGETQYF; cdr3_nt: TGTGCTAGTGGTAGGGGGGAAGGCGGAGAGACCCAGTACTTC
clone_size: .; j_call: TRBJ2-7; v_call: TRBV9; d_call: TRBD2; cdr3_aa: CASSPSGGLFGEQYF; cdr3_nt: TGTGCCAGCAGCCCGAGCGGGGGGCTCTTTGGCGAGCAGTACTTC
clone_size: .; j_call: TRBJ2-5; v_call: TRBV4-3; d_call: .; cdr3_aa: CASSQDIGYQETQYF; cdr3_nt: TGCGCCAGCAGCCAAGATATTGGGTACCAAGAGACCCAGTACTTC
clone_size: .; j_call: TRBJ1-1; v_call: TRBV28; d_call: .; cdr3_aa: CASKLSVKNTEAFF; cdr3_nt: TGTGCCAGCAAATTATCAGTTAAGAACACTGAAGCTTTCTTT
clone_size: .; j_call: TRBJ1-5; v_call: TRBV5-6; d_call: .; cdr3_aa: CASSLAFYSNQPQHF; cdr3_nt: TGTGCCAGCAGCTTGGCGTTTTATAGCAATCAGCCCCAGCATTTT
clone_size: once; j_call: TRBJ1-2; v_call: TRBV5-4; d_call: TRBD1; cdr3_aa: CASRTGTENGYTF; cdr3_nt: TGTGCCAGCAGAACCGGGACAGAGAATGGCTACACCTTC
clone_size: .; j_call: TRBJ1-2; v_call: TRBV2; d_call: TRBD1; cdr3_aa: CASSEGTGDAYTF; cdr3_nt: TGTGCCAGCAGTGAAGGGACAGGGGATGCCTACACCTTC
clone_size: .; j_call: TRBJ2-2; v_call: TRBV7-6; d_call: .; cdr3_aa: CASSLLGSAGELFF; cdr3_nt: TGTGCCAGCAGCTTACTAGGGAGCGCCGGGGAGCTGTTTTTT
clone_size: .; j_call: TRBJ2-3; v_call: TRBV25-1; d_call: TRBD1; cdr3_aa: CASSEYGTGGEDTQYF; cdr3_nt: TGTGCCAGCAGTGAATATGGGACAGGGGGCGAAGATACGCAGTATTTT